This T cell receptor (beta chain) was observed in a study of regulatory T cells in long-lasting Graves disease. This clonotype was recorded many times. Its antigen is unknown. The time point here: persistent/refractory GD, antithyroid drugs over 5 years with positive TRAb. PBMC-extracted RNA yielded the TCR library. Germline values: CDR1 DFQATT, CDR2 SNEGSKA (reference sequence). V lost 5 bases, J lost 0 bases, and 10 bases lay in between. CDR3 length: 13 residues. Libraries of TCR beta came from iRepertoire HTBI primers plus Arm-PCR of CDR3 regions. TCRdb processed the multiplex PCR reads anew with MiXCR; each CDR3 protein has one entry. In the table there are fewer than 400,000 distinct CDR3 sequences, around 21% of which are singletons. Findings of the study overall: A greater number of public clonotypes (approximately 2,500) was shared by persistent patients than by new patients (over 900). Persistent cases of Graves' showed reduced TCR diversity relative to newly diagnosed patients.

The input for sequencing was peripheral blood mononuclear cells (PBMCs), taken when the disease was refractory, from a patient treated with antithyroid drugs. The chain couples TRBV20-1 to TRBJ1-2; D is undetermined. The sequence derives from a female donor with Graves disease. The CDR3 loop reads CSASGLANYGYTF. The DNA for the CDR3 is TGCAGTGCTTCAGGTTTGGCTAACTATGGCTACACCTTC.